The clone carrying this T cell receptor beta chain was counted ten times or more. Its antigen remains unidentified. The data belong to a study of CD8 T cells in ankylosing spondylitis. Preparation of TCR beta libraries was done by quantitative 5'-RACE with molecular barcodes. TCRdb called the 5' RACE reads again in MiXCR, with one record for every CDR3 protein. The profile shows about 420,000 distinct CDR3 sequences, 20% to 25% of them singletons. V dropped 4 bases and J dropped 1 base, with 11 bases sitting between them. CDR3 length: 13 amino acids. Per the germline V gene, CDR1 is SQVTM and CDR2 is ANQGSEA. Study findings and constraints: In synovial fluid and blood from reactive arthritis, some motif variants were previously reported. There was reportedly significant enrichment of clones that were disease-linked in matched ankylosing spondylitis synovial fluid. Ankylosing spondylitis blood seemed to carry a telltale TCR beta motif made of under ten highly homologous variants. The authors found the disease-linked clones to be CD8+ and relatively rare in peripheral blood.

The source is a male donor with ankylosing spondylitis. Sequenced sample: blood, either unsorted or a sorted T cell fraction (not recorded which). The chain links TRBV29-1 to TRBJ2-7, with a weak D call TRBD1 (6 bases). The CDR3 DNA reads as TGCAGCGTTGGGGACAACCCATCCTACGAGCAGTACTTC. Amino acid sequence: CSVGDNPSYEQYF.